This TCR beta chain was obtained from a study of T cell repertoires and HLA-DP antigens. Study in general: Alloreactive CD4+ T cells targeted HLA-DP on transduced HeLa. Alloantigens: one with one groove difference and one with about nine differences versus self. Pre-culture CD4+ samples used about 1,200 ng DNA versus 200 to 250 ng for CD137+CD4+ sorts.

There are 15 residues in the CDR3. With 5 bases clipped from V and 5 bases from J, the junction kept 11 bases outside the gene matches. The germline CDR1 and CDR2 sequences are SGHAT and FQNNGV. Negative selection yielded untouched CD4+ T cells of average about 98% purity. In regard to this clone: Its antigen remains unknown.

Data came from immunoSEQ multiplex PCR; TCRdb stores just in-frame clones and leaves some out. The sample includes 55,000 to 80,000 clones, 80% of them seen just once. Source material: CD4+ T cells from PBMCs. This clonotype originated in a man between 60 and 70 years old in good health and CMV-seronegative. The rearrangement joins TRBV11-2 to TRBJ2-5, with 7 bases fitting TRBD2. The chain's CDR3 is CASSPIGAGGETQYF. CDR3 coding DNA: TGTGCCAGCAGCCCGATAGGGGCCGGGGGGGAGACCCAGTACTTC.